The text below deals with one TCR beta chain. This sample was included in a study of blood T cell repertoires in COVID-19. Across the whole study: Samples taken during acute and convalescent COVID-19 were collected in the United States, Italy and Spain. From T cells, B-cell-depleted T cells, or PBMCs came the material, which was cDNA or gDNA.

CDR1 is LNHDA, CDR2 SQIVND, per germline (reference sequence). The CDR3 is 14 residues long. V dropped 4 bases and J dropped 4 bases, with 11 bases sitting between them. How the authors handled the data: Amplification with reference gene primers provided the estimates of nucleated cell counts. The assay was immunoSEQ multiplex PCR, and TCRdb's table has in-frame clones only and misses some. Clone size and the V and J calls come from that table; the DNA yielded D and trimming. The top ten hold roughly 4.5% of the sample, which has some 110,000 clones, around nine tenths seen once. Sample: peripheral blood. This rearrangement joins TRBV19 to TRBJ1-3; D is possibly TRBD1 (5 bases). The clonotype originates from a man aged 35 to 55 with acute or convalescent COVID-19. The CDR3 spells CASSTGTAGNTIYF. The CDR3 coding sequence is TGTGCCAGTAGTACTGGGACTGCGGGAAACACCATATATTTT.